The 31 T cell receptor beta chains presented below share a single source sample, sequenced in a study of beta chain features in type 1 diabetes. Isolated RNA was reverse transcribed in full, so expressed TCRB transcripts were sequenced. Method: immunoSEQ multiplex PCR; TCRdb's copy keeps in-frame clones and lacks some. The sample lists around 400,000 clones; approximately 12% were seen once. Material for sequencing was naive CD4+ T cells from blood. The receptors were gathered from a young man in good health.

The CDR3 here is CASSLARDSYEQYF. The CDR3 bases are TGTGCCAGCAGCTTAGCGCGTGACTCCTACGAGCAGTACTTC. This chain links TRBV11-2 with TRBJ2-7; D is uncertain. Trimming stripped 1 base from V and 0 bases from J, with 7 bases between. Germline V gene lookup returns CDR1 SGHAT and CDR2 FQNNGV. The CDR3 length is 14 residues.

A few counts support this clone. The rearrangement links TRBV5-1 to TRBJ2-7; TRBD1 aligns across 7 bases. The ends lost 3 bases at V and 0 bases at J; junction bases unmatched: 6. The germline V gene has CDR1 SGHRS and CDR2 YFSETQ. CDR3 length equals 15 residues. CDR3 DNA sequence: TGCGCCAGCAGCTCACAGACAGGGAGCTCCTACGAGCAGTACTTC. Translating it yields CASSSQTGSSYEQYF. Supplemented by reference TRBV5-1 and TRBJ2-7, the full variable domain reads KAGVTQTPRYLIKTRGQQVTLSCSPISGHRSVSWYQQTPGQGLQFLFEYFSETQRNKGNFPGRFSGRQFSNSRSEMNVSTLELGDSALYLCASSSQTGSSYEQYFGPGTRLTVT.

V is TRBV4-2 and J is TRBJ1-2; D may be TRBD1 (5 bases). With 1 base removed from V and 3 bases from J, the gap between germline ends came to 9 bases. The CDR3 is 14 amino acids. Germline V gene lookup returns CDR1 LGHNA and CDR2 YNFKEQ. The CDR3 nucleotides read TGTGCCAGCAGCCAAGGACAGACTTACTATGGCTACACCTTC. It is translated as CASSQGQTYYGYTF.

This clone was counted only a few times. The gene calls are TRBV11-2 and TRBJ2-3; 11 nucleotides line up with TRBD2. Per the germline V gene, CDR1 is SGHAT and CDR2 is FQNNGV. The CDR3 extends over 17 amino acids. Trimming removed 2 bases from V and 1 base from J; junction bases left unmatched: 5. The DNA for the CDR3 is TGTGCCAGCAGCTTAAGGGGTAGCGGGGGGGGCACAGATACGCAGTATTTT. Translation: CASSLRGSGGGTDTQYF.

A few counts support this clone. At one boundary the junction diverges from the germline segment, which might be a read error. The chain links TRBV7-7 to TRBJ2-5, with D maybe TRBD2 (5 bases). Germline CDR1 and CDR2: SSHAT and FNYEAQ (reference sequence). CDR3 length: 13 amino acids. CDR3 amino acids: CASSFGIKETQYF. The CDR3 DNA reads as TGTGCTAGCAGCTTCGGGATAAAAGAGACCCAGTACTTC.

This chain links TRBV6-5 with TRBJ2-7, with a tentative D call TRBD2 (6 bases). This CDR3 has 15 residues. CDR1 is MNHEY and CDR2 is SVGAGI in the germline V gene. V lost 5 bases to trimming and J lost 0 bases, with 14 bases between them. CDR3 region: CASSTGTANSYEQYF. For the CDR3, the DNA is TGTGCCAGCAGTACCGGGACTGCGAACTCCTACGAGCAGTACTTC.

This chain connects TRBV7-3 to TRBJ2-3; D possibly corresponds to TRBD2 (5 bases). CDR3 size: 15 residues. Germline V gene sequence: CDR1 SGHTA, CDR2 FQGTGA. Trimming shortened V by 2 bases and J by 9 bases, and 18 bases separated the two germline ends. CDR3 DNA sequence: TGTGCCAGCAGCTTAGAGGGTAGCCTCCGAATGACGCAGTATTTT. Encoded protein: CASSLEGSLRMTQYF. Using reference TRBV7-3 and TRBJ2-3 for the parts outside the CDR3, the full variable domain is GAGVSQTPSNKVTEKGKYVELRCDPISGHTALYWYRQSLGQGPEFLIYFQGTGAADDSGLPNDRFFAVRPEGSVSTLKIQRTERGDSAVYLCASSLEGSLRMTQYFGPGTRLTVL.

This chain uses TRBV27 with TRBJ2-7, with TRBD1 identical over 7 bases. J was trimmed by 2 bases and V by 6 bases; bases with no gene match: 4. The V gene's germline CDR1 is MNHEY and CDR2 SMNVEV (reference sequence). The CDR3 is made up of 13 amino acids. This chain's CDR3 is CASSWDRTYEQYF. CDR3 bases: TGTGCCAGCAGCTGGGACAGAACCTACGAGCAGTACTTC.

For the CDR3, the DNA is TGTGCCAGCAGCAGGGGGGGGAGGAACACTGAAGCTTTCTTT. Translating gives CASSRGGRNTEAFF. The rearrangement uses TRBV5-8 and TRBJ1-1; D is perhaps TRBD1 (6 bases). Germline V gene data show CDR1 as SGHTS and CDR2 as YDEGEE. This CDR3 has 14 amino acids. V was shortened by 4 bases and J by 1 base, with 11 bases between the two germline ends.

The chain has TRBV16 and TRBJ2-2, with 8 bases that match TRBD1. The V segment lost 4 bases and the J segment 6 bases; nucleotides outside the gene matches: 4. CDR3 size: 14 residues. The germline CDR1 and CDR2 sequences are KGHSY and FQNENV. The chain's CDR3 is CASSRQTGAGELFF. The CDR3 nucleotides are TGTGCCAGCAGCCGCCAGACAGGGGCCGGGGAGCTGTTTTTT.

This chain connects TRBV7-2 to TRBJ2-5, with D possibly matching TRBD2 (5 bases). The CDR3 is 15 residues long. Germline V CDR1 and CDR2: SGHTA, FQGNSA. V was pared by 1 base and J by 4 bases, with 13 bases between. Here the CDR3 DNA reads TGTGCCAGCAGCTTAGATGGCCTAGCAGGAGAGACCCAGTACTTC. Amino acid sequence: CASSLDGLAGETQYF.

This clone was recorded a few times. The V gene is TRBV7-6, the J gene TRBJ2-3; 7 nucleotides align to TRBD1. The CDR3 loop spans 15 amino acids. V was pared by 5 bases and J by 3 bases, with 8 bases of the junction left unmatched. Germline-derived CDR1 and CDR2 are SGHVS and FNYEAQ. The CDR3 loop is CASSLRTGMTDTQYF. The DNA of the CDR3 is TGTGCCAGCAGCCTACGGACAGGAATGACAGATACGCAGTATTTT.

In this sample, this clone turned up a few times. V and J are TRBV28 and TRBJ2-1; D uncertain. Per the germline V gene, CDR1 is MDHEN and CDR2 is SYDVKM. The CDR3 length is 13 residues. V was cut by 6 bases and J by 0 bases, with 6 bases left in between. The CDR3 DNA follows: TGTGCCAGCAGAGCGAGCTCCTACAATGAGCAGTTCTTC. Protein product: CASRASSYNEQFF. The full variable domain, with the rest looked up from reference TRBV28 and TRBJ2-1, is DVKVTQSSRYLVKRTGEKVFLECVQDMDHENMFWYRQDPGLGLRLIYFSYDVKMKEKGDIPEGYSVSREKKERFSLILESASTNQTSMYLCASRASSYNEQFFGPGTRLTVL.

This clone was counted between two and nine times. The chain is built from TRBV11-1 and TRBJ2-5, with D tentatively TRBD1 (6 bases). The CDR3 is 14 residues long. Trimming took 4 bases from V and 5 from J, leaving 14 bases between them. Germline loops: CDR1 SGHAT, CDR2 FQDESV (reference sequence). CDR3 loop: CASSSKTGWETQYF. The CDR3, as DNA: TGTGCCAGCAGCTCAAAGACAGGCTGGGAGACCCAGTACTTC.

This clone has more than one count but fewer than ten. J is TRBJ2-1 and V is TRBV6-5; TRBD2 matches at 9 bases. Trimming cost V 6 bases and J 7 bases; bases outside gene matches: 10. CDR3 length: 15 amino acids. The V gene's germline CDR1 is MNHEY and CDR2 SVGAGI. CDR3 nucleotide sequence: TGTGCCAGCAGCCGAGGGGTAGCGGGAGTAAATGAGCAGTTCTTC. The encoded protein is CASSRGVAGVNEQFF.

The chain carries TRBV4-3 and TRBJ1-2, with D perhaps matching TRBD1 (5 bases). Looked up from germline, CDR1 is LGHNA and CDR2 is YSLEER. V was pared by 0 bases and J by 10 bases, with 21 bases between. The CDR3 consists of 16 residues. The CDR3 bases are TGCGCCAGCAGCCAAGATAGAGGAGACAGATCCTCTCCCTACACCTTC. Translation gives CASSQDRGDRSSPYTF.

This clone came up a few times. The rearrangement joins TRBV28 to TRBJ2-7; 9 nucleotides agree with TRBD1. CDR3 length: 14 residues. CDR1 and CDR2 (germline): MDHEN, SYDVKM. The ends lost 5 bases at V and 6 bases at J; junction bases unmatched: 8. The CDR3 region is CASSVSGTGTEQYF. The CDR3 DNA is TGTGCCAGCAGTGTTTCCGGGACAGGGACCGAGCAGTACTTC.

The chain combines TRBV5-1 with TRBJ1-2, with D possibly matching TRBD1 (5 bases). This CDR3 contains 14 residues. Trimming removed 3 bases at V and 7 bases at J, with 16 bases between. Germline-derived CDR1 and CDR2 are SGHRS and YFSETQ. CDR3 in DNA: TGCGCCAGCAGCTCGGGGTCGGGGGAGGCTGGCTACACCTTC. Its translation is CASSSGSGEAGYTF. The whole variable domain, remainder taken from reference TRBV5-1 and TRBJ1-2, is KAGVTQTPRYLIKTRGQQVTLSCSPISGHRSVSWYQQTPGQGLQFLFEYFSETQRNKGNFPGRFSGRQFSNSRSEMNVSTLELGDSALYLCASSSGSGEAGYTFGSGTRLTVV.

This clone was seen more than once but under ten times. The V call is TRBV19, the J call TRBJ1-1, with TRBD1 as a possible D gene (6 bases). The V gene lost 7 bases and the J gene lost 5 bases, with 17 bases spanning the gap. The CDR3 spans 14 residues. CDR1 is LNHDA, CDR2 SQIVND, per germline (reference sequence). The CDR3 spells CASTQQGFGTEAFF. DNA of the CDR3: TGTGCCAGTACCCAACAGGGTTTTGGGACTGAAGCTTTCTTT.

This sequence joins TRBV7-2 and TRBJ1-5; 8 nucleotides match TRBD1. This CDR3 is 16 amino acids long. The V gene end was trimmed by 5 bases and the J gene end by 2 bases; junction bases not matched to a gene: 8. CDR1 and CDR2 (germline): SGHTA, FQGNSA. CDR3 in DNA: TGTGCCAGCAGCGTGACAGGGGTCTGGGGCAATCAGCCCCAGCATTTT. This codes for CASSVTGVWGNQPQHF. Full variable domain (rest looked up from reference TRBV7-2 and TRBJ1-5): GAGVSQSPSNKVTEKGKDVELRCDPISGHTALYWYRQSLGQGLEFLIYFQGNSAPDKSGLPSDRFSAERTGGSVSTLTIQRTQQEDSAVYLCASSVTGVWGNQPQHFGDGTRLSIL.

The V gene is TRBV13, the J gene TRBJ1-1, with 9 bases fitting TRBD1. J gave up 8 bases and V 5 bases, and 9 bases lay outside the gene matches. Germline V CDR1 and CDR2: PRHDT, FYEKMQ (reference sequence). The CDR3 consists of 14 residues. CDR3: CASSTGTGLQEAFF. CDR3 nucleotide sequence: TGTGCCAGCAGCACGGGGACAGGGCTTCAGGAAGCTTTCTTT.

This clone has just a few counts. The chain carries TRBV11-2 and TRBJ2-7, with 14 nucleotides matching TRBD2. V shed 2 bases and J 2 bases; nucleotides not matched to a gene: 11. CDR1 and CDR2 from the germline V gene are SGHAT and FQNNGV. This CDR3 spans 19 amino acids. Here the CDR3 DNA reads TGTGCCAGCAGCTTATCATCCGGGACTAGCGGGGGACAAACCTACGAGCAGTACTTC. Protein sequence: CASSLSSGTSGGQTYEQYF.

This clone occurred a few times. J is TRBJ2-7 and V is TRBV18, with D hard to call. CDR1 is KGHSH, CDR2 LQKENI, per germline. Trimming pared 3 bases from V and 7 bases from J, leaving 7 bases between. The CDR3 is made up of 11 amino acids. As DNA, the CDR3 is TGTGCCAGCTCACCTTTGGAGGAGCAGTACTTC. This encodes CASSPLEEQYF.

This clone was observed a few times. This rearrangement joins TRBV19 to TRBJ1-2; D might be TRBD1 (5 bases). CDR3 length equals 14 residues. V was trimmed by 6 bases and J by 4 bases, leaving 15 bases between them. The germline V gene encodes CDR1 LNHDA and CDR2 SQIVND (reference sequence). Here the CDR3 DNA reads TGTGCCAGTAGGCAGACAGCTTCACTCTATGGCTACACCTTC. It yields the protein CASRQTASLYGYTF. Using reference TRBV19 and TRBJ1-2 for the parts outside the CDR3, the full variable domain is DGGITQSPKYLFRKEGQNVTLSCEQNLNHDAMYWYRQDPGQGLRLIYYSQIVNDFQKGDIAEGYSVSREKKESFPLTVTSAQKNPTAFYLCASRQTASLYGYTFGSGTRLTVV.

Only a few counts were recorded for this clone. This chain uses TRBV7-2 with TRBJ2-7; 12 nucleotides agree with TRBD2. The CDR3 length is 14 residues. CDR1 SGHTA and CDR2 FQGNSA come from the germline V gene. Germline trimming cut 8 bases from V and 11 bases from J; bases unmatched to any gene: 13. CDR3 sequence (DNA): TGTGCCAGCGCCCCTGGGACTAGCGGGTCGGGGGAGTACTTC. This encodes CASAPGTSGSGEYF.

In this sample, this clone turned up a few times. This chain uses TRBV4-1 with TRBJ1-2, with a tentative D call TRBD1 (6 bases). V dropped 2 bases and J dropped 1 base, with 14 bases sitting between them. Germline V gives CDR1 MGHRA, CDR2 YSYEKL. The CDR3 runs 16 residues. The CDR3 loop is CASSQNGQLLNYGYTF. CDR3 bases: TGCGCCAGCAGCCAAAACGGACAGCTCCTTAACTATGGCTACACCTTC.

This chain joins TRBV7-2 and TRBJ2-3; possibly TRBD2 for D (6 bases). The CDR3 consists of 17 residues. V was shortened by 6 bases and J by 0 bases, with 19 bases between the two germline ends. In germline, CDR1 is SGHTA, CDR2 FQGNSA. The CDR3 nucleotides are TGTGCCAGCAGTCAGCGGTTGGCGGGGCCAAGCACAGATACGCAGTATTTT. It yields the protein CASSQRLAGPSTDTQYF.

The V and J genes are TRBV5-4 and TRBJ2-7; 7 bases are shared with TRBD2. V dropped 1 base and J dropped 6; count of bases not matched to a gene: 7. From germline, CDR1 is SGHNT and CDR2 YYREEE (reference sequence). The CDR3 is 14 residues long. The CDR3 DNA is TGTGCCAGCAGCTTGCAAGGGTCGGGGGGCGAGCAGTACTTC. This translates into CASSLQGSGGEQYF. Looking up the rest from reference TRBV5-4 and TRBJ2-7 gives the full variable domain: ETGVTQSPTHLIKTRGQQVTLRCSSQSGHNTVSWYQQALGQGPQFIFQYYREEENGRGNFPPRFSGLQFPNYSSELNVNALELDDSALYLCASSLQGSGGEQYFGPGTRLTVT.

This rearrangement joins TRBV28 to TRBJ2-2; 7 bases agree with TRBD1. Germline V CDR1 and CDR2: MDHEN, SYDVKM. V lost 5 bases to trimming and J lost 2 bases; unmatched junction nucleotides: 8. The CDR3 sequence is 16 residues long. Here the CDR3 reads CASSPRDRLNTGELFF. CDR3 in DNA: TGTGCCAGCAGTCCCCGGGACAGACTAAACACCGGGGAGCTGTTTTTT.

This clone appeared a few times. The chain carries TRBV7-3 and TRBJ1-6, with 9 bases identical to TRBD1. The V gene's germline CDR1 is SGHTA and CDR2 FQGTGA. V lost 6 bases, J lost 7 bases, and 4 bases stayed unmatched. The CDR3 extends over 14 amino acids. The CDR3 loop reads CASSLQGANSPLHF. The CDR3 coding sequence is TGTGCCAGCAGTCTACAGGGGGCGAATTCACCCCTCCACTTT.

This clone has only a few counts. The chain uses TRBV9 and TRBJ2-7; TRBD2 aligns across 8 bases. Germline values: CDR1 SGDLS, CDR2 YYNGEE. The trim removed 0 bases at V and 3 bases at J, leaving 11 bases unmatched. This CDR3 contains 17 residues. The CDR3 region is CASSVGWGSGNVYEQYF. The CDR3 nucleotides read TGTGCCAGCAGCGTAGGGTGGGGTAGCGGGAACGTCTACGAGCAGTACTTC.